These T cell receptor beta chains were read from a single sample in a study of cytomegalovirus exposure and HLA in healthy donors. Only in-frame clones appear in the TCRdb table, and some are missing; sequencing was by immunoSEQ multiplex PCR. The repertoire holds roughly 120,000 clones, with about 80% as singletons. The specimen was PBMCs. These receptor sequences come from a human donor in good health. Each CDR3 is given with its conserved first and last residue. The order of the fields is J gene, V gene, clone size, CDR3 protein. Rows give clone size only sometimes, using once, few, many, or a class for an expanded clone.

J gene: TRBJ2-2; V gene: TRBV7-2; clone size: -; CDR3 protein: CASSLVRQGQNTGELFF
J gene: TRBJ2-7; V gene: TRBV7-6; clone size: -; CDR3 protein: CASSLDKADRGYEQYF
J gene: TRBJ2-7; V gene: TRBV6-1; clone size: -; CDR3 protein: CASSADSGYEQYF
J gene: TRBJ2-7; V gene: TRBV7-8; clone size: -; CDR3 protein: CASSLSPGFYEQYF
J gene: TRBJ2-1; V gene: TRBV19; clone size: -; CDR3 protein: CASRAGGQGYNEQFF
J gene: TRBJ1-2; V gene: TRBV5-4; clone size: -; CDR3 protein: CASRRTDNNYGYTF
J gene: TRBJ2-1; V gene: TRBV27; clone size: -; CDR3 protein: CASSLAGAYNEQFF
J gene: TRBJ2-7; V gene: TRBV6-1; clone size: -; CDR3 protein: CASSDTGTAPYEQYF
J gene: TRBJ1-6; V gene: TRBV4-1; clone size: -; CDR3 protein: CASSQGQGNSPLHF
J gene: TRBJ1-1; V gene: TRBV7-9; clone size: once; CDR3 protein: CASSSTGQGNTEAFF
J gene: TRBJ2-7; V gene: TRBV25-1; clone size: -; CDR3 protein: CASSDPGAYEQYF
J gene: TRBJ1-2; V gene: TRBV4-1; clone size: few; CDR3 protein: CASSQDQVGPYGYTF
J gene: TRBJ1-1; V gene: TRBV5-1; clone size: -; CDR3 protein: CASSLDAGTEAFF
J gene: TRBJ2-1; V gene: TRBV5-1; clone size: once; CDR3 protein: CASSFGLAGGFDEQFF
J gene: TRBJ2-7; V gene: TRBV5-8; clone size: once; CDR3 protein: CASSSLQGSAYEQYF
J gene: TRBJ2-6; V gene: TRBV6-1; clone size: -; CDR3 protein: CASRAEAGGANVLTF
J gene: TRBJ1-5; V gene: TRBV5-8; clone size: -; CDR3 protein: CASSLDRGHRPQHF
J gene: TRBJ1-4; V gene: TRBV5-1; clone size: -; CDR3 protein: CASTPGQEDEKLFF
J gene: TRBJ1-1; V gene: TRBV28; clone size: -; CDR3 protein: CASSFTGQNTEAFF
J gene: TRBJ2-3; V gene: TRBV29-1; clone size: -; CDR3 protein: CSVEVFSYEVADTQYF
J gene: TRBJ1-1; V gene: TRBV15; clone size: once; CDR3 protein: CATSTSGRGTEAFF
J gene: TRBJ2-1; V gene: TRBV9; clone size: -; CDR3 protein: CASSVGGTSSYNEQFF
J gene: TRBJ2-1; V gene: TRBV7-2; clone size: -; CDR3 protein: CASSQSSGGYNEQFF
J gene: TRBJ2-7; V gene: TRBV7-2; clone size: -; CDR3 protein: CASSLNSGGAYEQYF
J gene: TRBJ2-5; V gene: TRBV2; clone size: -; CDR3 protein: CASNLAAQETQYF
J gene: TRBJ2-2; V gene: TRBV7-8; clone size: -; CDR3 protein: CASRPLTGTNTGELFF
J gene: TRBJ2-5; V gene: TRBV5-1; clone size: -; CDR3 protein: CASRLASIEETQYF
J gene: TRBJ2-5; V gene: TRBV7-9; clone size: -; CDR3 protein: CASSLGLAGWETQYF
J gene: TRBJ1-6; V gene: TRBV6-5; clone size: many; CDR3 protein: CASSRGTSPWALHF
J gene: TRBJ1-6; V gene: TRBV5-6; clone size: -; CDR3 protein: CASSSWTARPSPLHF
J gene: TRBJ1-2; V gene: TRBV7-3; clone size: -; CDR3 protein: CASSLVGGEGYTF
J gene: TRBJ2-2; V gene: TRBV7-9; clone size: -; CDR3 protein: CASRDSGIKAPWTGELFF
J gene: TRBJ2-7; V gene: TRBV11-2; clone size: once; CDR3 protein: CASRLDGAGAYYEQYF
J gene: TRBJ1-1; V gene: TRBV11-3; clone size: -; CDR3 protein: CASSSQENTEAFF
J gene: TRBJ1-2; V gene: TRBV5-5; clone size: -; CDR3 protein: CASSFTGATNYGYTF
J gene: TRBJ2-7; V gene: TRBV5-1; clone size: -; CDR3 protein: CASSFRSEQYF
J gene: TRBJ1-5; V gene: TRBV7-6; clone size: -; CDR3 protein: CASSLVGGQGNQPQHF
J gene: TRBJ2-1; V gene: TRBV4-1; clone size: -; CDR3 protein: CASSRHGLAGGLDEQFF
J gene: TRBJ1-5; V gene: TRBV6-5; clone size: -; CDR3 protein: CASSYSPPGSHQPQHF
J gene: TRBJ2-5; V gene: TRBV7-9; clone size: -; CDR3 protein: CASSLGTGIQETQYF
J gene: TRBJ1-2; V gene: TRBV27; clone size: -; CDR3 protein: CASSLSSRTGGGYTF
J gene: TRBJ2-2; V gene: TRBV19; clone size: -; CDR3 protein: CASAGKNTGELFF
J gene: TRBJ1-4; V gene: TRBV11-2; clone size: few; CDR3 protein: CASSRDRGNEKLFF
J gene: TRBJ1-4; V gene: TRBV5-4; clone size: few; CDR3 protein: CASSLVGTGGYEKLFF
J gene: TRBJ2-1; V gene: TRBV27; clone size: -; CDR3 protein: CASSLPGPNEQFF
J gene: TRBJ1-5; V gene: TRBV18; clone size: -; CDR3 protein: CASSPGSNSNQPQHF
J gene: TRBJ2-1; V gene: TRBV12-5; clone size: -; CDR3 protein: CASGLVRGEQFF
J gene: TRBJ2-7; V gene: TRBV6-1; clone size: -; CDR3 protein: CASRTDRFYEQYF
J gene: TRBJ1-2; V gene: TRBV9; clone size: -; CDR3 protein: CASSTTGVGYTF
J gene: TRBJ1-5; V gene: TRBV25-1; clone size: -; CDR3 protein: CASSESGYSNQPQHF
J gene: TRBJ1-5; V gene: TRBV6-1; clone size: few; CDR3 protein: CASSEPAGSNQPQHF
J gene: TRBJ1-6; V gene: TRBV6-5; clone size: few; CDR3 protein: CASSYSGTSSPLHF
J gene: TRBJ1-1; V gene: TRBV6-5; clone size: -; CDR3 protein: CASSYDRLNTEAFF
J gene: TRBJ1-4; V gene: TRBV4-1; clone size: -; CDR3 protein: CASSRTGQRDEKLFF